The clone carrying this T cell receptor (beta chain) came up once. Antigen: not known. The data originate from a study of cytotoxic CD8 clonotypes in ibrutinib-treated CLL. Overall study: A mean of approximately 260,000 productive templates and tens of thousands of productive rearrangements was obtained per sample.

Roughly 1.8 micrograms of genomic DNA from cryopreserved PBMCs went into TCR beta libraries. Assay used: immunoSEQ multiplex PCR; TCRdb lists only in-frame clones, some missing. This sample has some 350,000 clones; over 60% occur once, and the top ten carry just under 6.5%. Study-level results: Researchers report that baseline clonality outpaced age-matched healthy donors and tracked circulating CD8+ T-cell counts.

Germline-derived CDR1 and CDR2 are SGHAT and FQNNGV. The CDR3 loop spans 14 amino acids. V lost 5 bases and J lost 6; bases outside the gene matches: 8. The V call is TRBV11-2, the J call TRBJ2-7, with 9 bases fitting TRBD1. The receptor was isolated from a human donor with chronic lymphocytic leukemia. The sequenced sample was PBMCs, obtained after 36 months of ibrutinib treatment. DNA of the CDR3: TGTGCCAGCAGCATGGGACAGGGTTCGTCCGAGCAGTACTTC. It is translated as CASSMGQGSSEQYF.